The 8 T cell receptor beta chains in this list originate from one sample, sequenced in a study of blood T cells in healthy people across ages. Together with a sample-barcoded 5' primer, a J-beta primer mix was included in a second PCR lasting roughly 6 to 12 cycles. TCRdb re-derived calls from the 5' RACE reads in MiXCR, one entry per CDR3 protein. Of some 1,000,000 distinct CDR3 sequences detected, roughly a quarter appear once; the ten largest clones hold 0.75%. The data also belong to a second study, concerning T cells of mothers and their children.

Specimen: blood. The receptors come from a girl aged 2 to 10 in good health.

This chain uses TRBV5-1 with TRBJ1-1, with D uncertain. The CDR3 covers 13 residues. V lost 2 bases and J 8 bases, leaving 13 bases between the germline ends. The germline gives CDR1 SGHRS, CDR2 YFSETQ. CDR3 nucleotide sequence: TGCGCCAGCAGCTTTCCCGAGATGACCGAAGCTTTCTTT. This encodes CASSFPEMTEAFF.

V gene TRBV20-1 combines with J gene TRBJ2-5; no firm D call. Germline V CDR1 and CDR2: DFQATT, SNEGSKA (reference sequence). V gave up 7 bases and J gave up 5 bases, with 14 bases separating them. The CDR3 extends over 12 amino acids. The CDR3 DNA reads as TGCAGTGGAATTGGGGTGGGGGAGACCCAGTACTTC. Its translation is CSGIGVGETQYF.

Only a few counts were recorded for this clonotype. The junction does not match germline at one end; this may be a read error. V usage is TRBV7-8 and J usage is TRBJ2-7; possible D gene TRBD2, 5 bases. Germline loops: CDR1 SGHVS, CDR2 FQNEAQ. This CDR3 region has 15 residues. DNA of the CDR3: TGCCAGGCTAGCCGTACGCCACTCCTTCCATACGAGCAGTACTTC. As protein: CQASRTPLLPYEQYF. Drawing the rest from reference TRBV7-8 and TRBJ2-7, the complete variable domain is GAGVSQSPRYKVAKRGQDVALRCDPISGHVSLFWYQQALGQGPEFLTYFQNEAQLDKSGLPSDRFFAERPEGSVSTLKIQRTQQEDSAVYLCQASRTPLLPYEQYFGPGTRLTVT.

This clonotype was seen many times. J is TRBJ2-3 and V is TRBV3-1, with TRBD1 identical over 8 bases. CDR1 and CDR2 (germline): LGHDT, YNNKEL (reference sequence). The CDR3 is 14 amino acids. V lost 5 bases and J lost 7; bases outside the gene matches: 8. The CDR3 reads CASSERQGRYTQYF. DNA for the CDR3: TGTGCCAGCAGCGAAAGACAGGGGCGGTATACGCAGTATTTT.

V is TRBV5-1 and J is TRBJ1-1; D is ambiguous. The CDR3 extends over 14 amino acids. Germline V gives CDR1 SGHRS, CDR2 YFSETQ. Trimming took 4 bases from V and 1 from J, leaving 11 bases between them. Here the CDR3 DNA reads TGCGCCAGCAGCAGACCAGACGGGAACACTGAAGCTTTCTTT. It specifies CASSRPDGNTEAFF.

The rearrangement joins TRBV7-2 to TRBJ2-1; D possibly corresponds to TRBD2 (6 bases). The DNA end is more similar to TRBJ2-5, so the J call may be wrong. Germline V gene sequence: CDR1 SGHTA, CDR2 FQGNSA. The CDR3 consists of 13 residues. In nucleotides, the CDR3 is TGTGCCAGCAGCTTACAGACTAGGGAGACCCAGTACTTC. It codes for CASSLQTRETQYF.

This clonotype was counted many times. The chain combines TRBV20-1 with TRBJ1-1, with D perhaps TRBD1 (5 bases). The germline CDR1 and CDR2 sequences are DFQATT and SNEGSKA (reference sequence). V lost 3 bases and J 0 bases, leaving 14 bases between the germline ends. This CDR3 contains 15 residues. In DNA, the CDR3 is TGCAGTGCTAGGTGGGGGGACGCTATGAACACTGAAGCTTTCTTT. Amino acid sequence: CSARWGDAMNTEAFF.

This chain joins TRBV7-9 and TRBJ2-5; possible D gene TRBD1, 5 bases. CDR1 SEHNR and CDR2 FQNEAQ come from the germline V gene (reference sequence). V was trimmed by 0 bases and J by 5 bases, leaving 13 bases between them. This CDR3 region has 15 residues. The CDR3 reads CASSLAKGAHETQYF. The DNA for the CDR3 is TGTGCCAGCAGCTTAGCGAAAGGGGCCCATGAGACCCAGTACTTC. The variable domain in full, completed from reference TRBV7-9 and TRBJ2-5, reads DTGVSQNPRHKITKRGQNVTFRCDPISEHNRLYWYRQTLGQGPEFLTYFQNEAQLEKSRLLSDRFSAERPKGSFSTLEIQRTEQGDSAMYLCASSLAKGAHETQYFGPGTRLLVL.